This TCR beta chain was observed in a study of cytomegalovirus exposure and HLA in healthy donors. Turning to the study itself: The 100 to 150 validation repertoires matched the roughly 650 first-cohort repertoires in platform, a later analysis reported.

Per the germline V gene, CDR1 is MNHEY and CDR2 is SMNVEV (reference sequence). V was clipped by 2 bases and J by 2 bases, with 13 bases between them. The CDR3 consists of 15 residues. As for this clone: The antigen is undetermined.

TCRdb keeps only in-frame clones here, not all; method: immunoSEQ multiplex PCR. Of 89,000 or so clones in the sample, 80% to 95% are singletons; the top ten hold about 1%. Whole-study findings and limits: Some public TCRs appeared in many individuals, while most sequences were rare. Cytomegalovirus-associated TCR beta chains were listed, numbering more than 150.

Source material: PBMCs. This clonotype was obtained from a woman aged 25 to 39 in good health and CMV-seropositive. The chain couples TRBV27 to TRBJ2-7; TRBD2 is a possible D gene (5 bases). The CDR3 coding sequence is TGTGCCAGCAGTTTACACTGGACTTCCCCCTACGAGCAGTACTTC. This encodes CASSLHWTSPYEQYF.